This T cell receptor beta chain was documented in a study of blood T cell repertoires in COVID-19. Produced via immunoSEQ multiplex PCR; TCRdb's table is partial and in-frame only. The sample includes around 50,000 clones, about 87% seen only once; the top ten take 1.4%. The CDR3 sequence is 15 residues long. Germline V gives CDR1 SGHVS, CDR2 FQNEAQ. V lost 0 bases, J lost 3 bases, and 8 bases lay in between. The count of this clone is one. This clonotype originated in a man aged 55 to 70 with acute or convalescent COVID-19. The V and J genes are TRBV7-8 and TRBJ1-4; D is perhaps TRBD1 (6 bases). The sequenced sample was peripheral blood. The CDR3 loop is CASSLASGANEKLFF. CDR3 nucleotide sequence: TGTGCCAGCAGCTTAGCGTCAGGGGCTAATGAAAAACTGTTTTTT.